Here is one T cell receptor (beta chain) with its context. Only a few counts were recorded for this clonotype. This clone's antigen is unknown. Per-nucleotide qualities are absent, and no much larger clonotype sits a single base away. Read against the paper, the sample's treatment or condition label means: live attenuated yellow fever vaccine strain. Two biological replicates of bulk PBMCs were collected at each blood-draw timepoint. A standard Ficoll-Paque protocol was used to isolate PBMCs from peripheral blood. RNA was extracted with TriZol from bulk PBMCs, CD4 and CD8 fractions, and dextramer-positive and dextramer-negative fractions. The source of the sample is a study of T cells after yellow fever vaccination (dated 2019 in TCRdb). General notes on the study: The SMART-Seq v4 Ultra Low Input RNA kit was used to prepare libraries from fractions with low cell numbers. To follow T-cell clones before and after primary and booster YFV17D yellow fever vaccination, bulk TCR alpha and beta repertoires were sequenced over time. Blood was collected at multiple timepoints before and after primary and secondary immunization, and bulk PBMC replicates and cell subsets were isolated. The cohort comprised two healthy male donors, one aged 18 to 30 and one aged 30 to 39 years. Here is what the overall study found, with its caveats: The study included only two donors, which limits how far the findings can be generalized. Most clones expanded after primary vaccination (almost 97% of CD4 and roughly 88% of CD8) were re-detected after the booster, suggesting that broad memory maintenance occurred. A small fraction of clonotypes showed up in both the CD4 and CD8 compartments, probably as a result of convergent recombination. FACS-sorted repertoires could contain abundant contaminating clonotypes from the bulk population, so computational filtering was required. The secondary T-cell response was found to be weaker but faster than the primary response, with a peak reached on day 5 rather than on day 15.

TCR cDNA was made using 5'RACE template switching, a step that added a universal primer site and unique molecular identifiers. Priming of cDNA synthesis was performed from both the TCR alpha and TCR beta constant segments. Library amplification involved two PCR steps, and the second step added sample barcodes and sequencing adapters. Sequencing of libraries was performed on Illumina HiSeq 2500 (2x100 bp) or NovaSeq (2x150 bp). The authors processed their data as follows. Demultiplexing of reads and collapsing into UMI consensus sequences were performed with MIGEC, and V(D)J alignment was carried out with MiXCR. Using edgeR on replicate PBMC samples, clonotypes were called vaccine-responding if FDR was below 0.01 and the log2 fold change was above 5 up to day 15. Each bulk clonotype received a CD4 or CD8 identity based on whether the sequenced CD4 or CD8 repertoire contained that clonotype at higher abundance. In TCRdb, the public reads were trimmed at Q25 with fastp and aligned with MiXCR, with productive beta chains retained. A single entry per CDR3 protein holds the most common genes and DNA from its merged rows. TCRdb, rather than the study authors, made the V and J calls. This sample holds some 500,000 distinct CDR3 sequences; approximately 13% were observed only once. The ten largest clones take up 11% to 15% of the sample.

Including cysteine and phenylalanine, the CDR3 has 17 amino acids. Just CDR3 DNA is preserved here, 51 bases in frame from base 1. The junction carries 15 bases between V and J, which are trimmed by 2 bases and 1 base respectively. The germline V gene provides CDR1 SNHLY and CDR2 FYNNEI. The rearranged chain carries TRBV2 and TRBJ1-5; the D gene assignment is ambiguous. This clonotype originated in a young man who received the YFV17D yellow fever vaccine. The sample was PBMCs, taken on the day of the yellow fever booster vaccination. In nucleotide form, the sequence is TGTGCCAGCAGTGAACCGTTTGGCAGGCGCAGCAATCAGCCCCAGCATTTT. This translates into CASSEPFGRRSNQPQHF. Outside the CDR3, residues come from the reference TRBV2 and TRBJ1-5 proteins, so the full variable domain is: EPEVTQTPSHQVTQMGQEVILRCVPISNHLYFYWYRQILGQKVEFLVSFYNNEISEKSEIFDDQFSVERPDGSNFTLKIRSTKLEDSAMYFCASSEPFGRRSNQPQHFGDGTRLSIL.